Many counts were recorded for the clone carrying this T cell receptor beta chain. The sample is drawn from a study of neurological immune-mediated disorders. Time point in this sample: longitudinal time-point 1 (baseline). TCRdb used MiXCR to reprocess the 5' RACE reads, holding one entry per CDR3 protein. The sample holds roughly 61,000 distinct CDR3 sequences; roughly 10% are singletons and the top ten take approximately 6.6%. The germline V gene encodes CDR1 MNHEY and CDR2 SMNVEV (reference sequence). This CDR3 contains 16 residues. Trimming took 0 bases from V and 1 from J; bases not matched to a gene: 1.

This TCR was recovered from a male donor with HTLV-1-associated myelopathy (HAM/TSP). Material: PBMCs. V usage is TRBV27 and J usage is TRBJ2-4; TRBD1 aligns across 9 bases. The CDR3 sequence: CASSLSGQGAKNIQYF. As DNA, the CDR3 is TGTGCCAGCAGTTTATCCGGACAGGGGGCCAAAAACATTCAGTACTTC.